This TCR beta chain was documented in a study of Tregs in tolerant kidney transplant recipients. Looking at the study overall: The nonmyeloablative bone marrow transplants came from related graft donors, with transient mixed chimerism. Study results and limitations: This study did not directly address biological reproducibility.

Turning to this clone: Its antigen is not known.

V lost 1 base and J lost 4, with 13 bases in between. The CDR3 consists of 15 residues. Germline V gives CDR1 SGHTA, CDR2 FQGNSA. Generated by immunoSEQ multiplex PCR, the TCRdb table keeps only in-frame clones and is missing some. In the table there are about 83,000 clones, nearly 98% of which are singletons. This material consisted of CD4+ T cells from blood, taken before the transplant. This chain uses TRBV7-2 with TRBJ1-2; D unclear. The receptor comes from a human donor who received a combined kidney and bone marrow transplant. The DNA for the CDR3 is TGTGCCAGCAGCTTAGTATGGCAGAATCCCTATGGCTACACCTTC. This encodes CASSLVWQNPYGYTF.